The present TCR beta chain was sequenced within a study of T cell responses to AZD1222 COVID-19 vaccine. At the level of the study: Second-dose timings of about 4 or about 12 weeks were pooled.

Findings and caveats of the study: Clonal diversity may have been underestimated, and the donors were mostly white British, with more females than males. With two AZD1222 doses given, Spike-specific TCR breadth and depth both rose. Across the whole spike, CD4 TCRs peaked at regions 160-218 and 743-854.

Turning to this clone: Antigen: not known.

Sequencing used immunoSEQ multiplex PCR; TCRdb keeps in-frame clones, though not all of them. The profile shows approximately 120,000 clones, around 92% of them singletons. This sequence originates from an adult in good health. The source was peripheral blood, collected on day 0 of AZD1222 vaccination.

The CDR3 is CSADSGQRVGYTF. CDR3 bases: TGCAGCGCTGATTCGGGTCAACGGGTTGGCTACACCTTC. This rearrangement joins TRBV29-1 to TRBJ1-2, with D uncertain. The CDR3 sequence is 13 residues long. Per germline, CDR1 SQVTM and CDR2 ANQGSEA. V was trimmed by 7 bases and J by 7 bases, leaving 19 bases between them.